A single sample gave rise to the 16 T cell receptor beta chains below, sequenced in a study of shared clonotypes between healthy human individuals. CD45RO-negative, CCR7-selected cells formed the naive CD8 fraction, which excluded terminally differentiated effector memory CD45RA+ cells. TCRdb's table, derived via immunoSEQ multiplex PCR, lists solely in-frame clones and lacks some. The sample records around 2,000,000 clones, approximately 94% being singletons. Sequencing input: naive CD8+ T cells sorted from blood. These receptors came from a young man in good health.

The chain recombines TRBV19 with TRBJ2-1; D is unclear. V lost 8 bases and J 5 bases, leaving 7 bases between the germline ends. The CDR3 has 11 residues. Germline CDR1 is LNHDA and CDR2 is SQIVND (reference sequence). CDR3 nucleotides: TGTGCCAGTGGGTATCACAATGAGCAGTTCTTC. This translates into CASGYHNEQFF.

The V gene is TRBV10-3, the J gene TRBJ2-7, with D perhaps matching TRBD2 (6 bases). The CDR3 runs 14 residues. Germline V gives CDR1 ENHRY, CDR2 SYGVKD. The V end was cut by 4 bases, the J end by 3 bases, with 13 bases between. The CDR3: CAISAGVPGYEQYF. CDR3 bases: TGTGCCATCAGTGCGGGAGTGCCAGGCTACGAGCAGTACTTC.

The sample holds one count of this clone. As DNA, the CDR3 is TGTGCCAGCAGTTTGGGCAGCTACCAAGAGACCCAGTACTTC. Amino acids: CASSLGSYQETQYF. The chain carries TRBV27 and TRBJ2-5, with D uncertain. The CDR3 contains 14 residues. Trimming shortened V by 3 bases and J by 0 bases, and 8 bases separated the two germline ends. Germline V CDR1 and CDR2: MNHEY, SMNVEV (reference sequence).

The chain has TRBV5-5 and TRBJ1-1; D is undetermined. CDR1 and CDR2 (germline): SGHKS, YYEKEE (reference sequence). The CDR3 loop spans 11 amino acids. Trimming removed 4 bases from V and 8 bases from J, with 9 bases in between. The CDR3 sequence: CASSLAVEAFF. The CDR3 nucleotides read TGTGCCAGCAGCCTAGCGGTGGAAGCTTTCTTT. Using reference TRBV5-5 and TRBJ1-1 for the parts outside the CDR3, the full variable domain is DAGVTQSPTHLIKTRGQQVTLRCSPISGHKSVSWYQQVLGQGPQFIFQYYEKEERGRGNFPDRFSARQFPNYSSELNVNALLLGDSALYLCASSLAVEAFFGQGTRLTVV.

This clone was seen only a few times. The chain carries TRBV13 and TRBJ2-1; D gene uncertain. V lost 5 bases, J lost 0 bases, and 14 bases lay in between. Germline-derived CDR1 and CDR2 are PRHDT and FYEKMQ (reference sequence). This CDR3 has 16 residues. The CDR3 is CASSPGTYGSYNEQFF. DNA of the CDR3: TGTGCCAGCAGCCCAGGCACTTACGGCTCCTACAATGAGCAGTTCTTC.

The V gene is TRBV13, the J gene TRBJ2-1; a possible D gene is TRBD2 (6 bases). V shed 5 bases and J shed 8 bases, with 16 bases lying between them. The CDR3 contains 14 residues. Germline V gives CDR1 PRHDT, CDR2 FYEKMQ (reference sequence). In DNA, the CDR3 is TGTGCCAGCAGCCTGGGACTCCCCCTGCATGAGCAGTTCTTC. As protein: CASSLGLPLHEQFF.

The count of this clone is one. The gene calls are TRBV5-6 and TRBJ1-5, with TRBD1 matching 7 bases. The CDR3 extends over 16 amino acids. V lost 0 bases to trimming and J lost 4 bases; unmatched junction nucleotides: 7. The germline gives CDR1 SGHDT, CDR2 YYEEEE. The chain's CDR3 is CASSLARQGGNQPQHF. The DNA for the CDR3 is TGTGCCAGCAGCTTGGCAAGGCAGGGGGGGAATCAGCCCCAGCATTTT.

The chain combines TRBV2 with TRBJ2-2; D is ambiguous. Germline V gene data show CDR1 as SNHLY and CDR2 as FYNNEI. The germline V and J ends were trimmed by 5 bases and 6 bases, with 10 bases remaining between them. The CDR3 totals 13 residues. The CDR3 sequence is CASSISLAGELFF. CDR3 nucleotide sequence: TGTGCCAGCAGTATTTCCCTCGCCGGGGAGCTGTTTTTT.

V gene TRBV7-9 combines with J gene TRBJ1-5, with a possible D match to TRBD1 (5 bases). The CDR3 totals 15 residues. Trimming pared 3 bases from V and 6 bases from J, leaving 15 bases between. Looked up from germline, CDR1 is SEHNR and CDR2 is FQNEAQ (reference sequence). The CDR3 bases are TGTGCCAGCAGCTTGGGCGGCGACAGCCGTCAGCCCCAGCATTTT. Protein product: CASSLGGDSRQPQHF.

The V gene is TRBV6-5, the J gene TRBJ2-7; D not certain. This CDR3 contains 13 residues. Per germline, CDR1 MNHEY and CDR2 SVGAGI. V shed 1 base and J shed 6 bases, with 10 bases lying between them. The CDR3 DNA is TGTGCCAGCAGTTACTACGACAAGAGCGAGCAGTACTTC. This encodes CASSYYDKSEQYF.

The rearrangement joins TRBV11-3 to TRBJ2-1; D call uncertain. Germline V CDR1 and CDR2: SGHNT, YENEEA. The V and J ends lost 2 bases and 9 bases respectively, with 20 bases between them. The CDR3 contains 16 residues. CDR3 sequence reads: CASSLFASLVDGEQFF. The DNA of the CDR3 is TGTGCCAGCAGCTTATTTGCCAGCCTGGTGGACGGTGAGCAGTTCTTC.

This chain connects TRBV9 to TRBJ2-7; TRBD2 aligns across 9 bases. Germline CDR1 is SGDLS and CDR2 is YYNGEE. The CDR3 has 16 amino acids. V lost 3 bases, J lost 4 bases, and 11 bases stayed unmatched. CDR3 region: CASSAAPAGGRYEQYF. The DNA of the CDR3 is TGTGCCAGCAGCGCGGCCCCAGCGGGGGGCAGGTACGAGCAGTACTTC.

The rearrangement uses TRBV4-3 and TRBJ1-4; no reliable D call. Germline CDR1 and CDR2: LGHNA and YSLEER. The CDR3 sequence is 14 residues long. The V gene lost 0 bases and the J gene lost 6 bases, with 8 bases spanning the gap. CDR3 coding DNA: TGCGCCAGCAGCCAAGAGCGTTCTGATGAAAAACTGTTTTTT. It encodes CASSQERSDEKLFF.

The rearrangement links TRBV7-9 to TRBJ1-1, with a weak D call TRBD1 (5 bases). In germline, CDR1 is SEHNR, CDR2 FQNEAQ (reference sequence). Trimming cost V 6 bases and J 3 bases, with 20 bases left between them. The CDR3 consists of 16 residues. The CDR3, as DNA: TGTGCCAGCAGTTCCTCCACACAGGAGACCGACACTGAAGCTTTCTTT. It translates to CASSSSTQETDTEAFF.

The chain links TRBV5-4 to TRBJ2-7, with D tentatively TRBD2 (5 bases). The CDR3 has 15 residues. Germline V CDR1 and CDR2: SGHNT, YYREEE (reference sequence). The germline V and J ends were trimmed by 4 bases and 1 base, with 15 bases remaining between them. CDR3 in DNA: TGTGCCAGCAGCGCCGCGGCGGGTGCGTCCTACGAGCAGTACTTC. This gives the protein CASSAAAGASYEQYF.

Comment on this clone: A read error may account for a junction end that differs from germline. V gene TRBV13 combines with J gene TRBJ1-2; a weak D match, TRBD1 (5 bases). This CDR3 is built from 16 residues. CDR1 and CDR2 from the germline V gene are PRHDT and FYEKMQ (reference sequence). The CDR3 coding sequence is TGTGCCAGCAGCTTAGGCCTGCAACAGGCTACCTATGGCTACTCCTTC. Translated, it gives CASSLGLQQATYGYSF.